This TCR beta chain was obtained from a study of CD8 T cells in ankylosing spondylitis. TCRdb re-analysed the 5' RACE reads in MiXCR, keeping a single row per CDR3 protein. The table includes under 950,000 distinct CDR3 sequences, around 20% detected once. For this clonotype: Its cognate antigen is unknown.

The CDR3 sequence is 15 residues long. Between the trimmed V and J ends, which lost 0 bases and 5 bases, there was a span of 13 bases. Germline V gene sequence: CDR1 LGHNA, CDR2 YSLEER. The study, taken as a whole, reports: What appeared characteristic of ankylosing spondylitis blood was a TCR beta motif of fewer than ten highly homologous variants. Some of these motif variants have turned up before, in reports on reactive arthritis synovial fluid and blood.

Sample: blood, either unsorted or a sorted T cell fraction (not recorded which). The chain recombines TRBV4-3 with TRBJ1-1; D call uncertain. The sequence came from a male donor with ankylosing spondylitis. The CDR3 nucleotides read TGCGCCAGCAGCCAAGATCGGCTGGTGAGGACTGAAGCTTTCTTT. Translating gives CASSQDRLVRTEAFF.